Given below is one T cell receptor beta chain in context. The target of this receptor is not known. Base qualities are not at hand, and no much larger clone is one base apart. This sample stems from a study of T cell changes during pregnancy in multiple sclerosis (dated by TCRdb to about 2019). Concerning the study at large: Changes in the T cell repertoire over the course of pregnancy were examined in this study in women with multiple sclerosis.

Library construction relied on the immunoSEQ multiplex PCR assay. Held by TCRdb, this immuneACCESS table contains in-frame sequences only and omits some clones. Under half of the omission traces to an unresolved V gene where checked; the cause of the rest is unknown. Counted in this sample were 50,000 to 65,000 clones; 80% to 90% of them appeared once. Jointly, the top ten make up roughly 0.4% of the sample. CDR1 and CDR2 are drawn from the germline V gene: SGHRS, YFSETQ. Including the terminal cysteine and phenylalanine, the CDR3 comprises 16 residues. Solely the CDR3 DNA is kept, with 48 bases framed from the first base. Trimming removed 0 bases from V and 2 bases from J, leaving 12 bases between the germline ends.

The V gene is TRBV5-1 and the J gene is TRBJ2-1, with an unclear D gene assignment. The source is a female donor with multiple sclerosis, enrolled in a pregnancy study. Here the sequenced sample was CD4+ T cells from peripheral blood mononuclear cells, taken in the third trimester of pregnancy. For the CDR3, the sequence is CASSLALGLTYNEQFF. Here is the DNA: TGCGCCAGCAGCTTGGCCCTTGGCCTTACCTACAATGAGCAGTTCTTC.